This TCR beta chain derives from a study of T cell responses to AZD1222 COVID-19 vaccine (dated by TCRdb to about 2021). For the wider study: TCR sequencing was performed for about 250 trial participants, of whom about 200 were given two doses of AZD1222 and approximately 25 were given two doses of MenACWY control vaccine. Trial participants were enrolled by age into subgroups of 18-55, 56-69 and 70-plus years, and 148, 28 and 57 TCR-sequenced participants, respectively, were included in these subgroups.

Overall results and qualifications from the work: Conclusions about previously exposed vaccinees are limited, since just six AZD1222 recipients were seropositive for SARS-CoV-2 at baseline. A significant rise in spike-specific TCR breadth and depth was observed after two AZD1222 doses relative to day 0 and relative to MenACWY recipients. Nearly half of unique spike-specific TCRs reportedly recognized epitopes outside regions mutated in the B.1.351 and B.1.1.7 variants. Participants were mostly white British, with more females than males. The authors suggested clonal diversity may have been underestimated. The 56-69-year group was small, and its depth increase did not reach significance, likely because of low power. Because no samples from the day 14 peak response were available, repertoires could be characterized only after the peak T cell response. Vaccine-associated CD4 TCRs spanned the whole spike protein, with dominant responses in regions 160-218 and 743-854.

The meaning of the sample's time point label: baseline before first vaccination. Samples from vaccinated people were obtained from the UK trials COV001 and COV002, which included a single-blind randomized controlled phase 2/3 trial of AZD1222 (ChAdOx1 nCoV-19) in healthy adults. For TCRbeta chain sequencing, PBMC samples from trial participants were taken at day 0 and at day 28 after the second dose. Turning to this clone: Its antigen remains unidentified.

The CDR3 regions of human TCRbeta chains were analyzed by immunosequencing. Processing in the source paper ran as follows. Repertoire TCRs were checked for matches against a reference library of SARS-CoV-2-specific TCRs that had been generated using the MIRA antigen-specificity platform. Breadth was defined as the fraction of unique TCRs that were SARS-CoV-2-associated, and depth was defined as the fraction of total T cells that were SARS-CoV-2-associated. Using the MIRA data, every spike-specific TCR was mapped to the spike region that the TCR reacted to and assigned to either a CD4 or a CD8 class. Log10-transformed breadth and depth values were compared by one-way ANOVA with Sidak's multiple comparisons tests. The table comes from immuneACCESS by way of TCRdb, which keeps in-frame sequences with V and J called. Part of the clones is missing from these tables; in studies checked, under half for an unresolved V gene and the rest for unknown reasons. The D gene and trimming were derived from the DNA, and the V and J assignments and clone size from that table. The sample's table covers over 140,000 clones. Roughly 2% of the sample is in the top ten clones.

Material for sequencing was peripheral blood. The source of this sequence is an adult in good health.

For the CDR3, the sequence is CASSIEEDRAFTEAFF. The DNA is TGTGCCAGTAGTATAGAAGAGGACAGGGCCTTCACTGAAGCTTTCTTT. The sequence links TRBV19 to TRBJ1-1; 8 bases in between match TRBD1. The germline V gene (reference sequence) yields LNHDA for CDR1 and SQIVND for CDR2. From cysteine to phenylalanine, the CDR3 is 16 amino acids long. Only the CDR3 region is kept as DNA, spanning 48 bases read in frame from base 1. Germline trimming: 0 bases from V, 4 bases from J; junction bases outside gene matches: 7.